The clone carrying this T cell receptor (beta chain) has a single count. J lost 0 bases, V lost 9 bases, and 11 bases had no gene match. The CDR3 consists of 17 residues. In the study's own analysis: Amplification of reference gene primers provided the estimated nucleated cell counts. TCRdb's table, derived via immunoSEQ multiplex PCR, lists solely in-frame clones and lacks some. V and J calls and clone size come straight from that table; D and trimming were deduced from the DNA. The table lists fewer than 20,000 clones, roughly 91% of them singletons, with approximately 25% in the top ten. The data stem from a study of blood T cell repertoires in COVID-19.

The J gene is TRBJ1-6, the V gene TRBV23-1; TRBD1 agrees at 7 bases. TRBV23-1 is an ORF, and what it does is uncertain. Input material: peripheral blood. The TCR sequence derives from a man in his 60s with acute or convalescent COVID-19. The CDR3 spells CASLAGTESSYNSPLHF. CDR3 DNA: TGCGCCAGTCTGGCCGGGACAGAGAGCTCCTATAATTCACCCCTCCACTTT.